This TCR beta chain was captured by sequencing in a study of T-cell memory formation after mild COVID-19. Trimming cost V 6 bases and J 7 bases, with 10 bases left between them. The length of the CDR3 is 12 residues. In germline, CDR1 is MNHNY, CDR2 SVGAGI (reference sequence). Comments on this clonotype: Its target is not known.

MiXCR, run by TCRdb on the 5' RACE reads, gives a single entry per CDR3 protein. The sample shows fewer than 700,000 distinct CDR3 sequences, roughly 22% of them seen only once. Overall study findings and caveats: Contracting clones from day 15 to 85 showed balanced CD4/CD8; later expanders favored CD4+.

The rearrangement joins TRBV6-6 to TRBJ2-1; D is unresolved. The material sequenced was PBMCs or a T cell subset sorted from them (not recorded which). The sequence was collected from an adult woman who had mild COVID-19 (a few samples of this study predate the infection). Cell type and time point are not known. CDR3 nucleotide sequence: TGTGCCAGCAGCCAGATCATGAATGAGCAGTTCTTC. Residues: CASSQIMNEQFF.